Below are 9 T cell receptor beta chains sequenced from a single sample in a study of T-cell memory formation after mild COVID-19. A single record per CDR3 protein comes from TCRdb applying MiXCR to the 5' RACE reads. The table includes approximately 210,000 distinct CDR3 sequences, more than 25% detected once. The specimen was PBMCs or a T cell subset sorted from them (not recorded which). The receptors derive from an adult woman who had mild COVID-19 (a few samples of this study predate the infection). Cell type and time point are not known.

The sample holds a few counts of this clonotype. The chain recombines TRBV7-8 with TRBJ2-1; D ambiguous. From germline, CDR1 is SGHVS and CDR2 FQNEAQ. The germline V and J ends were trimmed by 4 bases and 8 bases, with 12 bases remaining between them. This CDR3 contains 13 residues. The CDR3 DNA follows: TGTGCCAGCAGCTCCCGGTCGGCGGATGAGCAGTTCTTC. It yields the protein CASSSRSADEQFF. The full variable domain, in which reference TRBV7-8 and TRBJ2-1 provide the parts outside the CDR3, is GAGVSQSPRYKVAKRGQDVALRCDPISGHVSLFWYQQALGQGPEFLTYFQNEAQLDKSGLPSDRFFAERPEGSVSTLKIQRTQQEDSAVYLCASSSRSADEQFFGPGTRLTVL.

The chain joins TRBV29-1 to TRBJ2-1, with 7 nucleotides matching TRBD2. Trimming removed 5 bases from V and 9 bases from J; junction bases left unmatched: 7. CDR1 and CDR2 (germline): SQVTM, ANQGSEA. CDR3 length equals 12 residues. This CDR3 is CSVREDWGEQFF. The CDR3 bases are TGCAGCGTTCGGGAGGACTGGGGTGAGCAGTTCTTC.

J is TRBJ2-1 and V is TRBV12-3 or TRBV12-4; 8 bases are shared with TRBD2. Losses at the gene ends were 2 bases for V and 1 base for J; bases not matched to a gene: 13. The CDR3 is 19 residues long. The CDR3 DNA reads as TGTGCCAGCAGTTTAAGGAGACTAGCGAGGGGGGAATCCTACAATGAGCAGTTCTTC. The encoded protein is CASSLRRLARGESYNEQFF.

The CDR3 here is CASSKEGLMTDTQYF. In DNA form, the CDR3 reads TGCGCCAGCAGCAAGGAGGGGTTAATGACAGATACGCAGTATTTT. V and J are TRBV5-1 and TRBJ2-3; TRBD2 might be the D (6 bases). Germline CDR1 SGHRS, CDR2 YFSETQ. The CDR3 length is 15 residues. With 4 bases removed from V and 3 bases from J, the gap between germline ends came to 15 bases. The complete variable domain, with remaining parts taken from reference TRBV5-1 and TRBJ2-3, reads KAGVTQTPRYLIKTRGQQVTLSCSPISGHRSVSWYQQTPGQGLQFLFEYFSETQRNKGNFPGRFSGRQFSNSRSEMNVSTLELGDSALYLCASSKEGLMTDTQYFGPGTRLTVL.

In its sample, this clonotype was seen a few times. V and J are TRBV5-5 and TRBJ2-5; a possible D gene is TRBD1 (6 bases). This CDR3 contains 14 residues. Germline lookup yields CDR1 SGHKS and CDR2 YYEKEE (reference sequence). V lost 5 bases to trimming and J lost 5 bases, with 16 bases between them. CDR3 sequence (DNA): TGTGCCAGCAGATCACAGCAGGGGAAGGAGACCCAGTACTTC. Its protein product is CASRSQQGKETQYF.

The chain recombines TRBV27 with TRBJ2-7, with D possibly being TRBD1 or TRBD2 (5 bases each). The CDR3 contains 14 residues. The germline V gene has CDR1 MNHEY and CDR2 SMNVEV (reference sequence). The V end was cut by 5 bases, the J end by 4 bases, with 15 bases between. CDR3 DNA: TGTGCCAGCAGTCCAGGGACCCGAGGGTACGAGCAGTACTTC. Its translation is CASSPGTRGYEQYF.

Only a few counts were recorded for this clonotype. The chain joins TRBV12-3 or TRBV12-4 to TRBJ2-3; the D is unclear. V was trimmed by 6 bases and J by 2 bases, leaving 15 bases between them. The CDR3 is made up of 15 amino acids. CDR3 in DNA: TGTGCCAGCAGCCTCCGCTCTGGAGACACAGATACGCAGTATTTT. Translated: CASSLRSGDTDTQYF.

In its sample, this clonotype was seen a few times. V is TRBV11-2 and J is TRBJ1-2; D unresolved. Trimming left V 5 bases short and J 0 bases short, with 7 bases between. The CDR3 is made up of 13 amino acids. CDR1 and CDR2 (germline): SGHAT, FQNNGV. The CDR3 is CASSATANYGYTF. CDR3 DNA: TGTGCCAGCAGCGCGACGGCTAACTATGGCTACACCTTC.

J is TRBJ2-3 and V is TRBV27; D remains unclear. This CDR3 region has 14 residues. The V end lost 0 bases, the J end lost 2 bases, and 6 bases lay between the germline ends. The germline V gene encodes CDR1 MNHEY and CDR2 SMNVEV (reference sequence). For the CDR3, the DNA is TGTGCCAGCAGTTTATCGGTGCCCACAGATACGCAGTATTTT. Amino acids: CASSLSVPTDTQYF.